Here is one T cell receptor (beta chain) with its context. The antigen remains unidentified. The junction differs from germline at one of its ends, possibly a read error. Gene names denote mouse genes. The read gets to within 4 residues of the CDR3 end, and the germline J gene fills in the rest. This record comes from a study of CD8+ T cells in alopecia areata. Looking at the study overall: Skin-grafted 7-10-week-old female C3H/HeJ mice received tissue from approximately 6-12-month-old C3H/HeJ donors with spontaneous alopecia.

Germline assignment: CDR1 NNHDY and CDR2 SYVADS. This CDR3 has 15 amino acids. RNA was extracted and reverse transcribed into cDNA as the sequencing template. Libraries were prepared by immunoSEQ multiplex PCR; TCRdb keeps only in-frame clonotypes and omits some of them. The sample offers over 100,000 clones and no singletons, the top ten holding roughly 21%. Regarding the study as a whole: Researchers reported that TCR sharing among patients proved less clear than in mice, possibly HLA-linked. Sequences from scalp samples also cover resident alphabeta T cells of normal skin. Alopecia totalis/universalis scalp especially showed more expanded CD8+ clones than normal scalp.

The receptor was isolated from a C3H/HeJ mouse with alopecia areata. For the strain, the MHC haplotype given is H2-k. The chain links TRBV13-3 to TRBJ2-4; TRBD2 aligns across 8 bases. The sample taken for sequencing was lesional skin. The CDR3 bases that were read are TGTGCCAGCAGGGATGTGGGGGGGAGGCAAAAC. This encodes CASRDVGGRQN. The entire CDR3 reads CASRDVGGRQNTLYF.